This TCR beta chain appears in the sequencing data of a study of CD8 T cells in ankylosing spondylitis. Germline V gives CDR1 ENHRY, CDR2 SYGVKD. J was trimmed by 3 bases and V by 5 bases; bases with no gene match: 8. The CDR3 extends over 15 amino acids. This clonotype has just a few counts. Antigen unknown. General study points: A motif of several highly homologous TCR beta variants was seen as apparently characteristic of ankylosing spondylitis blood. Matched synovial fluid from ankylosing spondylitis patients was reported to be enriched for disease-linked clones.

For TCR beta, libraries came from quantitative 5'-RACE with molecular barcodes. MiXCR, applied by TCRdb to the 5' RACE reads, yields one record per CDR3 protein. The sample has 330,000 or so distinct CDR3 sequences; around 8% are singletons. This chain joins TRBV10-3 and TRBJ2-7; 9 nucleotides line up with TRBD2. The source material was blood, either unsorted or a sorted T cell fraction (not recorded which). This receptor was obtained from a male donor with ankylosing spondylitis. CDR3 DNA sequence: TGTGCCATCAGTCCGTCTAGCGGGGCAGGCTACGAGCAGTACTTC. This encodes CAISPSSGAGYEQYF.